The 31 T cell receptor beta chains in this list originate from one sample, sequenced in a study of CD8 T cell repertoires and HIV-1 epitope variants. This table comes from immunoSEQ multiplex PCR, and its TCRdb copy is limited to in-frame clones, with some not included. The sample consists of tens of thousands of clones, 74% of them appearing once. The sequenced sample was uncultured baseline CD8+ T cells from peripheral blood mononuclear cells (PBMCs). These receptors were collected from a male donor with HIV.

This clone appeared once. The chain employs TRBV28 and TRBJ1-4, with 8 bases that match TRBD1. The J segment lost 6 bases and the V segment lost 5 bases, leaving 8 bases of the junction unmatched. Germline CDR1 and CDR2: MDHEN and SYDVKM. The CDR3 runs to 15 residues. DNA for the CDR3: TGTGCCAGCAGTACGGACAGGGATGATCATGAAAAACTGTTTTTT. Residues: CASSTDRDDHEKLFF.

The chain recombines TRBV9 with TRBJ2-1, with 8 bases identical to TRBD2. V was clipped by 4 bases and J by 2 bases; unmatched bases: 5. CDR1 SGDLS and CDR2 YYNGEE come from the germline V gene. The CDR3 totals 15 residues. CDR3 region: CASSPREGPYNEQFF. The DNA for the CDR3 is TGTGCCAGCAGCCCCCGGGAGGGCCCCTACAATGAGCAGTTCTTC.

The J gene is TRBJ2-6, the V gene TRBV6-4; 10 nucleotides agree with TRBD2. J gave up 0 bases and V 6 bases, and 8 bases lay outside the gene matches. Germline V lookup: CDR1 MRHNA, CDR2 SNTAGT. CDR3 size: 18 residues. The CDR3 spells CASSSGLAASSGANVLTF. CDR3 nucleotides: TGTGCCAGCAGCTCAGGACTAGCGGCTAGCTCTGGGGCCAACGTCCTGACTTTC.

This CDR3 reads CASTFGPPGQGETQYF. The DNA of the CDR3 is TGTGCCAGTACTTTTGGCCCACCGGGACAGGGAGAGACCCAGTACTTC. V gene TRBV19 combines with J gene TRBJ2-5; 9 bases align to TRBD1. V lost 7 bases, J lost 4 bases, and 13 bases stayed unmatched. Germline assignment: CDR1 LNHDA and CDR2 SQIVND (reference sequence). The CDR3 consists of 16 residues.

The chain has TRBV6-1 and TRBJ2-5; TRBD2 agrees at 9 bases. The germline V gene has CDR1 MNHNS and CDR2 SASEGT. Losses at the gene ends were 8 bases for V and 3 bases for J; bases not matched to a gene: 10. The CDR3 runs 15 residues. The CDR3 nucleotides read TGTGCCAGCCGGCGGGAGGGCCGGGGGGAAGAGACCCAGTACTTC. The encoded protein is CASRREGRGEETQYF.

The V gene is TRBV6-1, the J gene TRBJ2-1; TRBD1 agrees at 9 bases. This CDR3 spans 14 amino acids. The germline CDR1 and CDR2 sequences are MNHNS and SASEGT. The trim removed 5 bases at V and 5 bases at J, leaving 4 bases unmatched. The CDR3 coding sequence is TGTGCCAGCAGTCGGGACAGGGCTAACAATGAGCAGTTCTTC. It yields the protein CASSRDRANNEQFF.

The V and J genes are TRBV28 and TRBJ2-3; 15 bases line up with TRBD2. V gave up 4 bases and J gave up 3 bases; unmatched junction bases: 2. The V gene's germline CDR1 is MDHEN and CDR2 SYDVKM. This CDR3 contains 16 residues. CDR3 amino acids: CASSWGLAGGTDTQYF. CDR3 DNA sequence: TGTGCCAGCAGTTGGGGACTAGCGGGAGGAACAGATACGCAGTATTTT.

The chain employs TRBV6-5 and TRBJ1-5; 10 nucleotides match TRBD1. The length of the CDR3 is 15 residues. J was trimmed by 4 bases and V by 6 bases; bases with no gene match: 6. The germline V gene encodes CDR1 MNHEY and CDR2 SVGAGI. In nucleotides, the CDR3 is TGTGCCAGCAGATCGGGACAGGGGCGTAATCAGCCCCAGCATTTT. This gives the protein CASRSGQGRNQPQHF.

DNA of the CDR3: TGTGCCAGCAGTGAATTGGACAGTAGCTCCTATAATTCACCCCTCCACTTT. Translating it yields CASSELDSSSYNSPLHF. The rearrangement links TRBV25-1 to TRBJ1-6, with D possibly being TRBD1 (6 bases). Trimming left V 1 base short and J 0 bases short, with 10 bases between. Germline loops: CDR1 MGHDK, CDR2 SYGVNS. This CDR3 is 17 amino acids long. Complete variable domain (other parts from reference TRBV25-1 and TRBJ1-6): EADIYQTPRYLVIGTGKKITLECSQTMGHDKMYWYQQDPGMELHLIHYSYGVNSTEKGDLSSESTVSRIRTEHFPLTLESARPSHTSQYLCASSELDSSSYNSPLHFGNGTRLTVT.

The rearrangement uses TRBV2 and TRBJ2-7; TRBD1 is a possible D gene (6 bases). Germline CDR1 is SNHLY and CDR2 is FYNNEI. Deletions cut 7 bases from V and 0 bases from J, with 10 bases between. CDR3 size: 13 residues. CDR3 in amino acids: CASTDRSSYEQYF. CDR3 in DNA: TGTGCCAGCACCGACAGGAGCTCCTACGAGCAGTACTTC.

The chain carries TRBV19 and TRBJ2-1; D uncertain. Germline V gene lookup returns CDR1 LNHDA and CDR2 SQIVND (reference sequence). V was shortened by 5 bases and J by 10 bases, with 12 bases between the two germline ends. The CDR3 extends over 12 amino acids. The CDR3 here is CASSGPEREQFF. CDR3 bases: TGTGCCAGTAGTGGCCCCGAAAGGGAGCAGTTCTTC.

In this sample, this clone turned up a few times. DNA of the CDR3: TGCGCCAGCAGCCAAGACCGGGACAGCAGCTCCTACGAGCAGTACTTC. This translates into CASSQDRDSSSYEQYF. The rearrangement links TRBV4-3 to TRBJ2-7, with 7 positions matching TRBD1. CDR1 and CDR2 (germline): LGHNA, YSLEER. There are 16 residues in the CDR3. J was trimmed by 0 bases and V by 0 bases; bases with no gene match: 5.

This clone was observed once. V is TRBV19 and J is TRBJ1-1; no firm D call. Germline lookup yields CDR1 LNHDA and CDR2 SQIVND (reference sequence). Trimming pared 6 bases from V and 1 base from J, leaving 9 bases between. There are 13 residues in the CDR3. The CDR3 reads CASRWSANTEAFF. The CDR3 DNA sequence: TGTGCCAGTAGGTGGTCAGCGAACACTGAAGCTTTCTTT.

The chain carries TRBV5-5 and TRBJ2-3; D unclear. From germline, CDR1 is SGHKS and CDR2 YYEKEE (reference sequence). V was clipped by 0 bases and J by 3 bases, with 11 bases between them. The CDR3 has 15 amino acids. CDR3 loop: CASSLEGRTTDTQYF. In DNA, the CDR3 is TGTGCCAGCAGCTTGGAGGGCCGAACTACAGATACGCAGTATTTT.

This clone was observed many times. The J gene is TRBJ2-7, the V gene TRBV29-1; maybe TRBD1 (5 bases). The CDR3 contains 14 residues. Trimming took 7 bases from V and 6 from J, leaving 22 bases between them. Germline V gene sequence: CDR1 SQVTM, CDR2 ANQGSEA. The CDR3 reads CSALGRRGLGEQYF. For the CDR3, the DNA is TGCAGCGCCCTCGGAAGAAGGGGTTTAGGCGAGCAGTACTTC.

This chain connects TRBV30 to TRBJ2-1; TRBD2 aligns across 15 bases. CDR1 GTSNPN and CDR2 SVGIG come from the germline V gene (reference sequence). There are 16 residues in the CDR3. After removal of 2 bases from V and 9 bases from J, the junction contained 8 bases not matched to a gene. The CDR3 loop reads CAWSRGLAGGWGEQFF. CDR3 coding DNA: TGTGCCTGGAGTAGGGGACTAGCGGGGGGTTGGGGTGAGCAGTTCTTC.

This clone was counted only a few times. This chain connects TRBV30 to TRBJ1-1, with D possibly TRBD1 on 6 matching bases. The CDR3 runs to 13 residues. With 1 base removed from V and 2 bases from J, the gap between germline ends came to 8 bases. Germline lookup yields CDR1 GTSNPN and CDR2 SVGIG (reference sequence). CDR3 loop: CAWSEQGNTEAFF. In nucleotides, the CDR3 is TGTGCCTGGAGTGAACAGGGAAACACTGAAGCTTTCTTT.

This clone was detected only once. This rearrangement joins TRBV4-3 to TRBJ1-3; D gene uncertain. The length of the CDR3 is 14 residues. Germline V gene sequence: CDR1 LGHNA, CDR2 YSLEER. The V end was cut by 1 base, the J end by 1 base, with 5 bases between. The CDR3 region has the DNA TGCGCCAGCAGCCAAGGGGTTTCTGGAAACACCATATATTTT. Its protein is CASSQGVSGNTIYF.

About this clone itself: With only one base between it and a far larger clone, this is likely a read error. Other DNA sequences in the sample encode the same CDR3. V is TRBV14 and J is TRBJ1-6; possibly TRBD1 for D (5 bases). CDR1 and CDR2 (germline): SGHDN, FVKESK. The CDR3 runs to 16 residues. CDR3 DNA: TGTGCCAGTAGCCAAGAGTGGGGGGCCTATAATTCACCCCTCCACTTT. It is translated as CASSQEWGAYNSPLHF.

The chain employs TRBV2 and TRBJ1-3; 7 bases match TRBD1. Germline CDR1 reads SNHLY; CDR2 reads FYNNEI. The J segment lost 4 bases and the V segment lost 7 bases, leaving 13 bases of the junction unmatched. The CDR3 spans 16 residues. In nucleotides, the CDR3 is TGTGCCAGCACCATAAGGGAGGGGGCTAGCGGAAACACCATATATTTT. This sequence encodes CASTIREGASGNTIYF.

The rearrangement links TRBV6-5 to TRBJ2-7, with TRBD1 matching over 7 bases. Germline-derived CDR1 and CDR2 are MNHEY and SVGAGI. The CDR3 sequence is 15 residues long. Trimming took 6 bases from V and 1 from J; bases not matched to a gene: 9. The CDR3 DNA reads TGTGCCAGCAGGCGTGGGACAGAAGGTTCCTACGAGCAGTACTTC. This codes for CASRRGTEGSYEQYF.

The rearrangement uses TRBV7-6 and TRBJ1-2, with D perhaps matching TRBD1 (5 bases). The germline V and J ends were trimmed by 0 bases and 1 base, with 9 bases remaining between them. This CDR3 contains 15 residues. Germline loops: CDR1 SGHVS, CDR2 FNYEAQ. CDR3 residues: CASSLAGDLNYGYTF. Here the CDR3 DNA reads TGTGCCAGCAGCTTAGCGGGGGACCTTAACTATGGCTACACCTTC.

V is TRBV28 and J is TRBJ1-5; maybe TRBD1 (5 bases). Germline V gene sequence: CDR1 MDHEN, CDR2 SYDVKM. Trimming shortened V by 3 bases and J by 6 bases, and 18 bases separated the two germline ends. This CDR3 is built from 16 residues. The CDR3: CASSFGQGPMGQPQHF. Written as DNA, the CDR3 is TGTGCCAGCAGTTTCGGGCAGGGTCCTATGGGTCAGCCCCAGCATTTT.

This clone was seen a single time. The rearrangement uses TRBV4-3 and TRBJ2-7; D unresolved. The ends were cut back, 0 bases at V and 2 bases at J, with 8 bases in the middle. CDR1 is LGHNA and CDR2 is YSLEER in the germline V gene. CDR3 length: 14 residues. The CDR3: CASSQETLTYEQYF. The CDR3 region has the DNA TGCGCCAGCAGCCAAGAGACCCTTACCTACGAGCAGTACTTC.

The V gene is TRBV11-3, the J gene TRBJ2-5, with D unresolved. CDR1 and CDR2 (germline): SGHNT, YENEEA. V was cut by 4 bases and J by 4 bases, with 10 bases left in between. The CDR3 runs 13 residues. CDR3: CASSSLTGETQYF. CDR3 in DNA: TGTGCCAGCAGCTCCCTTACCGGAGAGACCCAGTACTTC.

This chain uses TRBV27 with TRBJ2-1; 10 bases match TRBD2. Germline V gene sequence: CDR1 MNHEY, CDR2 SMNVEV (reference sequence). V was clipped by 2 bases and J by 7 bases; unmatched bases: 5. The CDR3 has 15 amino acids. CDR3 protein: CASSLKAGGWNEQFF. DNA of the CDR3: TGTGCCAGCAGTTTAAAAGCGGGAGGGTGGAATGAGCAGTTCTTC.

This clone was seen a few times. V is TRBV5-1 and J is TRBJ2-7; 14 bases are shared with TRBD2. V shed 4 bases and J 7 bases; nucleotides not matched to a gene: 13. The CDR3 is made up of 17 amino acids. CDR1 and CDR2 (germline): SGHRS, YFSETQ. The CDR3 is CASSPNPGTSGSREQYF. The DNA of the CDR3 is TGCGCCAGCAGCCCCAACCCAGGGACTAGCGGGAGTCGGGAGCAGTACTTC.

V is TRBV9 and J is TRBJ1-3; possible D gene TRBD1, 6 bases. This CDR3 comprises 15 residues. Germline CDR1 SGDLS, CDR2 YYNGEE. V lost 4 bases, J lost 1 base, and 12 bases lay in between. In nucleotides, the CDR3 is TGTGCCAGCAGCCCGACAGGAAATTCTGGAAACACCATATATTTT. This translates into CASSPTGNSGNTIYF.

The rearrangement uses TRBV4-1 and TRBJ1-3, with 7 nucleotides matching TRBD1. This CDR3 is 16 amino acids long. The trim removed 3 bases at V and 2 bases at J, leaving 7 bases unmatched. CDR1 and CDR2 (germline): MGHRA, YSYEKL. CDR3 in DNA: TGCGCCAGCAGCCAGGATGGAACAGGGGCTGGAAACACCATATATTTT. Translating gives CASSQDGTGAGNTIYF.

This clone has just one count. CDR3 sequence reads: CASSDRDRGEWEQFF. DNA of the CDR3: TGTGCCAGCAGCGACCGGGACAGGGGAGAGTGGGAGCAGTTCTTC. The chain links TRBV9 to TRBJ2-1; 10 bases agree with TRBD1. This CDR3 comprises 15 residues. With 3 bases clipped from V and 10 bases from J, the junction kept 10 bases outside the gene matches. Germline-derived CDR1 and CDR2 are SGDLS and YYNGEE.

This chain uses TRBV4-1 with TRBJ2-1; TRBD2 matches at 7 bases. The J segment lost 0 bases and the V segment lost 1 base, leaving 0 bases of the junction unmatched. The CDR3 spans 15 residues. Germline CDR1 reads MGHRA; CDR2 reads YSYEKL. CDR3 DNA: TGCGCCAGCAGCCAAGGGACTAGCTCCTACAATGAGCAGTTCTTC. It codes for CASSQGTSSYNEQFF.